Sequencing of this TCR beta chain was carried out in a study of breast tumors, draining lymph nodes, adjacent tissues. One entry per CDR3 protein, called by TCRdb with MiXCR from the multiplex PCR reads. The table shows more than 30,000 distinct CDR3 sequences, with approximately 57% occurring only once. This clonotype was recorded once. J gave up 3 bases and V 0 bases, and 10 bases lay outside the gene matches. CDR3 length: 17 amino acids. Germline V lookup: CDR1 DFQATT, CDR2 SNEGSKA (reference sequence). The rearrangement links TRBV20-1 to TRBJ2-3; TRBD2 agrees at 9 bases. This receptor was identified in a female donor with breast cancer. Some clones in this sample may be carry-over from other donors' samples. The sample comprised breast tumor tissue. The CDR3: CSARDPWTSARTDTQYF. In DNA, the CDR3 is TGCAGTGCTAGAGATCCCTGGACTAGCGCGAGAACAGATACGCAGTATTTT.